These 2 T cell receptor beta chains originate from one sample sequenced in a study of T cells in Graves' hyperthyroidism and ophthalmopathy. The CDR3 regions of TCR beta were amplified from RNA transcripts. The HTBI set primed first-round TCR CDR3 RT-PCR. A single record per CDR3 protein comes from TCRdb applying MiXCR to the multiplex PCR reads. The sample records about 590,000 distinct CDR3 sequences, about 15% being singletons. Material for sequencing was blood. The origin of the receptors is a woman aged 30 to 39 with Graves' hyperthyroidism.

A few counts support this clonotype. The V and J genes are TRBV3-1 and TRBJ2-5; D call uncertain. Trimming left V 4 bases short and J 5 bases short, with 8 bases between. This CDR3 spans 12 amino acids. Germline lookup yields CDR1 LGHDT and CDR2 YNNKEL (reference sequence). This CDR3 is CASSRNRETQYF. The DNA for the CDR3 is TGTGCCAGCAGCCGAAACCGGGAGACCCAGTACTTC.

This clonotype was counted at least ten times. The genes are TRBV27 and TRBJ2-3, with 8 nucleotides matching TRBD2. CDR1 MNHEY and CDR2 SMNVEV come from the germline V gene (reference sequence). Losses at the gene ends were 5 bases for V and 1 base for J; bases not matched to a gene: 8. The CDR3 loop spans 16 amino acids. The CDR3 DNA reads TGTGCCAGCAGTCACAACTTAGCGGGACGCACAGATACGCAGTATTTT. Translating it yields CASSHNLAGRTDTQYF.